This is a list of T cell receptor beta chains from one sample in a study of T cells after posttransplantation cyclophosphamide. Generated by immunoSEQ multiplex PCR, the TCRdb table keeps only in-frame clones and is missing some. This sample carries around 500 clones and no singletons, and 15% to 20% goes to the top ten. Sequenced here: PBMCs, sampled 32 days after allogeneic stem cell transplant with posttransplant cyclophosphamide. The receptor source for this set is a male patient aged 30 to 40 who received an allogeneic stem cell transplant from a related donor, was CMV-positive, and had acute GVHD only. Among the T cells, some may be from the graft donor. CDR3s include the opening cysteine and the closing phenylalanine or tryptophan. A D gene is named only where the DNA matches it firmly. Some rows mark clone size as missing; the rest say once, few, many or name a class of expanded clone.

cdr3_aa: CASSIDSGTGYNEQFF
cdr3_nt: TGTGCCAGTAGTATAGATTCCGGGACAGGATACAATGAGCAGTTCTTC
j_call: TRBJ2-1
clone_size: large
v_call: TRBV19
d_call: TRBD1

cdr3_aa: CASSPVAGGVPQYF
cdr3_nt: TGCGCCAGCAGCCCCGTTGCGGGGGGCGTCCCCCAGTACTTC
j_call: TRBJ2-5
clone_size: few
v_call: TRBV5-1
d_call: TRBD2

cdr3_aa: CAISERDIGNQPQHF
cdr3_nt: TGTGCCATCAGTGAGAGGGACATCGGCAATCAGCCCCAGCATTTT
j_call: TRBJ1-5
clone_size: medium-sized
v_call: TRBV10-3
d_call: -

cdr3_aa: CASRTSSADTQYF
cdr3_nt: TGTGCCAGTAGAACCTCGAGCGCAGATACGCAGTATTTT
j_call: TRBJ2-3
clone_size: few
v_call: TRBV19
d_call: -

cdr3_aa: CASSLAGGLTDTQYF
cdr3_nt: TGTGCCAGCAGCCTAGCGGGGGGGCTCACAGATACGCAGTATTTT
j_call: TRBJ2-3
clone_size: medium-sized
v_call: TRBV5-4
d_call: TRBD2

cdr3_aa: CASSTSDVGRLNYGYTF
cdr3_nt: TGTGCCAGCTCCACTTCGGACGTGGGGCGACTTAACTATGGCTACACCTTC
j_call: TRBJ1-2
clone_size: medium-sized
v_call: TRBV18
d_call: -

cdr3_aa: CASGRDSSTDTQYF
cdr3_nt: TGTGCCAGCGGCCGGGACAGTAGCACAGATACGCAGTATTTT
j_call: TRBJ2-3
clone_size: medium-sized
v_call: TRBV2
d_call: TRBD1

cdr3_aa: CASSPKGSGSPLHF
cdr3_nt: TGTGCCAGCAGCCCTAAGGGGTCAGGGTCACCCCTCCACTTT
j_call: TRBJ1-6
clone_size: -
v_call: TRBV5-5
d_call: -

cdr3_aa: CASRGTGGKYEQYF
cdr3_nt: TGTGCCAGCAGAGGGACAGGGGGCAAATACGAGCAGTACTTC
j_call: TRBJ2-7
clone_size: medium-sized
v_call: TRBV7-2
d_call: TRBD1

cdr3_aa: CAISVDRLGSQETQYF
cdr3_nt: TGTGCCATCAGTGTGGATAGACTAGGATCCCAAGAGACCCAGTACTTC
j_call: TRBJ2-5
clone_size: large
v_call: TRBV10-3
d_call: -

cdr3_aa: CASSELGRETQYF
cdr3_nt: TGTGCCAGCAGTGAATTGGGGCGGGAGACCCAGTACTTC
j_call: TRBJ2-5
clone_size: few
v_call: TRBV25-1
d_call: -

cdr3_aa: CASGSRGGLGETQYF
cdr3_nt: TGTGCCAGCGGGTCTCGGGGGGGCCTGGGAGAGACCCAGTACTTC
j_call: TRBJ2-5
clone_size: medium-sized
v_call: TRBV6-2/TRBV6-3
d_call: TRBD2

cdr3_aa: CASSHRDRGLNQPQHF
cdr3_nt: TGTGCCAGTAGTCACCGGGACAGGGGCCTCAATCAGCCCCAGCATTTT
j_call: TRBJ1-5
clone_size: medium-sized
v_call: TRBV19
d_call: TRBD1

cdr3_aa: CASSRGQGAGNSPLHF
cdr3_nt: TGTGCCAGCAGTCGCGGACAGGGGGCTGGAAATTCACCCCTCCACTTT
j_call: TRBJ1-6
clone_size: few
v_call: TRBV12-3/TRBV12-4
d_call: TRBD1

cdr3_aa: CASSPKGQDYYGYTF
cdr3_nt: TGTGCCAGCTCACCAAAAGGACAGGACTATTATGGCTACACCTTC
j_call: TRBJ1-2
clone_size: -
v_call: TRBV18
d_call: TRBD1

cdr3_aa: CASSPPGLALNEQFF
cdr3_nt: TGTGCCAGCAGCCCTCCGGGACTAGCGTTGAATGAGCAGTTCTTC
j_call: TRBJ2-1
clone_size: large
v_call: TRBV7-8
d_call: TRBD2

cdr3_aa: CASRPPGQGTGELFF
cdr3_nt: TGTGCCAGCAGGCCGCCCGGACAGGGCACCGGGGAGCTGTTTTTT
j_call: TRBJ2-2
clone_size: large
v_call: TRBV7-9
d_call: TRBD1

cdr3_aa: CASSLIQGAGTDTQYF
cdr3_nt: TGTGCCAGCAGCTTGATACAGGGGGCAGGCACAGATACGCAGTATTTT
j_call: TRBJ2-3
clone_size: -
v_call: TRBV5-6
d_call: TRBD1

cdr3_aa: CASSYSGGADYEQYF
cdr3_nt: TGTGCCAGCAGCTATAGCGGGGGGGCGGACTACGAGCAGTACTTC
j_call: TRBJ2-7
clone_size: medium-sized
v_call: TRBV11-2
d_call: TRBD2

cdr3_aa: CANVSKRNYGYTF
cdr3_nt: TGTGCCAACGTATCTAAACGCAACTATGGCTACACCTTC
j_call: TRBJ1-2
clone_size: medium-sized
v_call: TRBV6-2/TRBV6-3
d_call: -

cdr3_aa: CASSQDRQGPTEAFF
cdr3_nt: TGCGCCAGCAGCCAAGATCGACAGGGGCCCACTGAAGCTTTCTTT
j_call: TRBJ1-1
clone_size: large
v_call: TRBV4-3
d_call: TRBD1